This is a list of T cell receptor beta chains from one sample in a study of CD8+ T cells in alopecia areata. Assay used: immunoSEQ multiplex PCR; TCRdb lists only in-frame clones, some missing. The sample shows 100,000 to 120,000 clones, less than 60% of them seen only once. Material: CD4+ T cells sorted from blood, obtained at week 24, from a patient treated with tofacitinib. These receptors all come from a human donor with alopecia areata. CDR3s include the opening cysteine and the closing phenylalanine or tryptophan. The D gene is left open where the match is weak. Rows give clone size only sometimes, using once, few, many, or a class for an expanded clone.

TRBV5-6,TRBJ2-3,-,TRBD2,CASSWTSGVTDTQYF,TGTGCCAGCAGCTGGACTAGCGGGGTCACAGATACGCAGTATTTT
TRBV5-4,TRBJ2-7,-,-,CASSLKATPTYEQYF,TGTGCCAGCAGCTTGAAGGCGACCCCGACCTACGAGCAGTACTTC
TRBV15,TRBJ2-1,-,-,CATSRQGSSYNEQFF,TGTGCCACCAGCAGACAGGGGAGCTCCTACAATGAGCAGTTCTTC
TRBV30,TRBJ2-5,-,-,CAWSEGRVRETQYF,TGTGCCTGGAGTGAGGGACGAGTTAGGGAGACCCAGTACTTC
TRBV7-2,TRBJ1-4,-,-,CASSLRINGGEKLFF,TGTGCCAGCAGCTTACGTATAAATGGGGGCGAAAAACTGTTTTTT
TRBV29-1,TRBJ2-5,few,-,CSVEALGTSGTQYF,TGCAGCGTTGAGGCCCTGGGGACATCTGGGACCCAGTACTTC
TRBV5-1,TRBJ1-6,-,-,CASSSNNSPLHF,TGCGCCAGCAGCTCGAATAATTCACCCCTCCACTTT
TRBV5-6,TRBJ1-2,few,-,CASSPGSYGYTF,TGTGCCAGCAGCCCGGGGTCGTATGGCTACACCTTC
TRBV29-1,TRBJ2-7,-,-,CSVVSGNSYEQYF,TGCAGCGTTGTCTCAGGGAACTCCTACGAGCAGTACTTC
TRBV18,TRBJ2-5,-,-,CASSPTSQETQYF,TGTGCCAGCTCACCCACCTCCCAAGAGACCCAGTACTTC
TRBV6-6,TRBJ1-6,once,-,CASSYDNVGSPLHF,TGTGCCAGCAGTTACGACAACGTCGGTTCACCCCTCCACTTT